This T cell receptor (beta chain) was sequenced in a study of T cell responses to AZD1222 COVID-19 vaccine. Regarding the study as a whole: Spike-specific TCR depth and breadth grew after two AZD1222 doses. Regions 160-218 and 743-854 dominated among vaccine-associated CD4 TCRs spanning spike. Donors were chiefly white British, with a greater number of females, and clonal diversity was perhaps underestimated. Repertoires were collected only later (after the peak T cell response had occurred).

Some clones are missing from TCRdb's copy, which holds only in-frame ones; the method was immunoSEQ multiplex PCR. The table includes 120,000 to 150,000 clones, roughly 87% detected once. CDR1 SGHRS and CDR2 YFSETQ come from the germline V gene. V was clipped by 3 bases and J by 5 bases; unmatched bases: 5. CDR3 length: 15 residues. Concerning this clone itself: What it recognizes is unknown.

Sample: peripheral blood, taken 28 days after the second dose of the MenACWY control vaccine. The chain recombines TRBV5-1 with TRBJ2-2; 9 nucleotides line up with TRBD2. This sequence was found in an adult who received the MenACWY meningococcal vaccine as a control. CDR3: CASSYLAGSTGELFF. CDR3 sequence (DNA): TGCGCCAGCAGCTACCTAGCGGGATCGACCGGGGAGCTGTTTTTT.